This T cell receptor beta chain came from a study of T cells in Graves' hyperthyroidism and ophthalmopathy. Uncontrolled infection, other autoimmune disease, pregnancy or lactation disqualified patients from enrolment. V gave up 4 bases and J gave up 5 bases, with 19 bases separating them. The CDR3 covers 16 residues. In germline, CDR1 is MNHEY, CDR2 SMNVEV (reference sequence). Study findings and constraints: Ophthalmopathy and stable hyperthyroidism were separated by a 13 V-J model.

There are many counts of this clonotype. Its antigen is as yet unknown. The investigators amplified TCR beta CDR3 regions from RNA transcripts. The TCR CDR3 was amplified in a first-round RT-PCR using the HTBI primer set. TCRdb re-analysed the multiplex PCR reads in MiXCR, keeping a single row per CDR3 protein. This table holds fewer than 400,000 distinct CDR3 sequences, around 17% found once. The sample was blood. This receptor was identified in a man aged 25-45 years with Graves' hyperthyroidism. The chain recombines TRBV27 with TRBJ2-3; D is uncertain. The CDR3 coding sequence is TGTGCCAGCAGTTCGACAAAAACCCGTGGCGGAGATACGCAGTATTTT. Translating gives CASSSTKTRGGDTQYF.